The rows below give T cell receptor beta chains drawn from one sample of a study of blood T cell repertoires in COVID-19. Data came from immunoSEQ multiplex PCR; TCRdb stores just in-frame clones and leaves some out. The table has around 480,000 clones, about 91% seen once. Sequences were obtained from peripheral blood. All receptors derive from a woman aged 45-59 years with COVID-19, enrolled during active disease. Each CDR3 is given without its conserved first and last residue. The D gene is left open where the match is weak.

cdr3_aa: ASSGTGIQPQH
v_call: TRBV6-5
d_call: TRBD1

cdr3_aa: ASSTGLSYEQY
v_call: TRBV6-5
d_call: -

cdr3_aa: ASSQVSPEDTEAF
v_call: TRBV4-1
d_call: -

cdr3_aa: ASSGGDRGLTNYGYT
v_call: TRBV9
d_call: TRBD1

cdr3_aa: ASSLTSGVTDTQY
v_call: TRBV5-1
d_call: TRBD2

cdr3_aa: ASSQQEWDGYT
v_call: TRBV18
d_call: -

cdr3_aa: ASSITGGSYEQY
v_call: TRBV19
d_call: TRBD1

cdr3_aa: ASSALGTGGNTIY
v_call: TRBV2
d_call: TRBD1

cdr3_aa: ASSLGGAEAF
v_call: TRBV27
d_call: -

cdr3_aa: SVERLKAPYEQY
v_call: TRBV29-1
d_call: -

cdr3_aa: ASSETLLAATAAF
v_call: TRBV7-8
d_call: -

cdr3_aa: ASSLPGSVYGYT
v_call: TRBV7-2
d_call: -

cdr3_aa: ATSRDLWARLAGERQETQY
v_call: TRBV15
d_call: TRBD2

cdr3_aa: ASSQEHSPLH
v_call: TRBV4-1
d_call: -

cdr3_aa: SVDGDRQAGYGYT
v_call: TRBV29-1
d_call: -

cdr3_aa: ASGLASGARGGELF
v_call: TRBV12-5
d_call: -

cdr3_aa: ASSYRQNYGYT
v_call: TRBV6-5
d_call: -

cdr3_aa: ASSTQNTEAF
v_call: TRBV5-4
d_call: -

cdr3_aa: ASSLEPGVDGYT
v_call: TRBV5-1
d_call: -

cdr3_aa: ATSDGAGGPFEQF
v_call: TRBV24-1
d_call: TRBD2

cdr3_aa: ASSFDTLNTEAF
v_call: TRBV5-4
d_call: -

cdr3_aa: ASTRWGDTEAF
v_call: TRBV28
d_call: -

cdr3_aa: ASTQSTDTQY
v_call: TRBV7-9
d_call: -

cdr3_aa: ASSLAGSYEQY
v_call: TRBV7-8
d_call: -

cdr3_aa: ASRQGNTNEQF
v_call: TRBV19
d_call: TRBD1

cdr3_aa: ASSPSGSNQPQH
v_call: TRBV5-1
d_call: -

cdr3_aa: ASSQRGKLF
v_call: TRBV4-1
d_call: -

cdr3_aa: ASTLGGQNYEQY
v_call: TRBV6-5
d_call: -

cdr3_aa: ASSSGSYYEQY
v_call: TRBV5-6
d_call: -

cdr3_aa: ASSMRTGGPVEQY
v_call: TRBV19
d_call: TRBD1

cdr3_aa: ASSSTGSQETQY
v_call: TRBV5-6
d_call: -

cdr3_aa: ASSSSRQGNQPQH
v_call: TRBV3-1/TRBV3-2
d_call: -

cdr3_aa: ASSSRLGGNGYT
v_call: TRBV6-6
d_call: -

cdr3_aa: ASSYPEDRDGYT
v_call: TRBV6-6
d_call: TRBD1

cdr3_aa: ASSEGAWGIQY
v_call: TRBV10-1
d_call: -

cdr3_aa: ASSDGTGVQPQH
v_call: TRBV6-1
d_call: TRBD1

cdr3_aa: ASSEGTGLNQPQH
v_call: TRBV10-2
d_call: TRBD1

cdr3_aa: ASSQLSGLADYYEQY
v_call: TRBV3-1/TRBV3-2
d_call: TRBD2

cdr3_aa: ASSQREMANEKLF
v_call: TRBV4-2
d_call: -

cdr3_aa: ASSLDGVGNSPLH
v_call: TRBV4-1
d_call: -

cdr3_aa: ASSFGLAGVSGANVLT
v_call: TRBV2
d_call: TRBD2

cdr3_aa: ASSEGLTNEQF
v_call: TRBV5-1
d_call: TRBD2

cdr3_aa: ASSNGQGQETQY
v_call: TRBV21-1
d_call: -

cdr3_aa: ASAGQGTEAF
v_call: TRBV2
d_call: TRBD1

cdr3_aa: ASLPEGPNEKLF
v_call: TRBV5-1
d_call: -

cdr3_aa: ASSRDSTGELF
v_call: TRBV2
d_call: TRBD1

cdr3_aa: ATSRDRGPYEQY
v_call: TRBV6-5
d_call: TRBD1

cdr3_aa: SVDPSGGRETQY
v_call: TRBV29-1
d_call: TRBD2

cdr3_aa: ASLGSGQGGDTQY
v_call: TRBV28
d_call: TRBD1